Sequencing of this T cell receptor (beta chain) was carried out in a study of Ad26.COV2.S vaccination and SARS-CoV-2 variants. Study-wide results and caveats: Breadth of non-spike TCRs did not differ between vaccinees and placebo recipients.

On this clone: The antigen remains unidentified.

TCRdb's table, derived via immunoSEQ multiplex PCR, lists solely in-frame clones and lacks some. Of about 420,000 clones listed, 88% are singletons. Treatment in this sample: around 19 received Ad26.COV2.S at low or high dose, single or two shots; roughly 5 received placebo; per-sample allocation not given. The samples were gathered on day 63 after the first injection of vaccine or placebo. The CDR3 runs to 14 residues. This sample comprised peripheral blood, obtained in a trial of Ad26.COV2.S vaccine versus placebo. This receptor was obtained from a person between 18 and 60 years old who received the Ad26.COV2.S COVID-19 vaccine or a placebo. The chain recombines TRBV21-1 with TRBJ2-7; TRBD1, the table's D call, was not compared with the DNA. TRBV21-1 is deemed a pseudogene. The CDR3 here is CANLVVGLNYEQYF. The CDR3 bases are TGTGCCAACCTCGTGGTGGGGCTCAACTACGAGCAGTACTTC.